Below, 29 T cell receptor beta chains from the same sample are listed, as sequenced in a study of blood T cell repertoires in COVID-19. Using immunoSEQ multiplex PCR, the repertoire was profiled, and TCRdb retains in-frame clones only, with some absent. The sample records about 88,000 clones, about 90% being singletons. Sequences were obtained from peripheral blood. These receptors were obtained from a man aged 18 to 30 with COVID-19, enrolled during active disease.

The rearrangement joins TRBV9 to TRBJ2-2; D unresolved. V lost 2 bases and J 2 bases, leaving 16 bases between the germline ends. This CDR3 has 17 amino acids. Looked up from germline, CDR1 is SGDLS and CDR2 is YYNGEE. The CDR3 DNA reads TGTGCCAGCAGCGTGGAGACTGGCCTGAGTAACACCGGGGAGCTGTTTTTT. The encoded protein is CASSVETGLSNTGELFF.

The chain links TRBV15 to TRBJ1-5; 9 bases are shared with TRBD1. V lost 0 bases, J lost 3 bases, and 3 bases stayed unmatched. The germline CDR1 and CDR2 sequences are LNHNV and YYDKDF (reference sequence). The CDR3 consists of 16 residues. DNA of the CDR3: TGTGCCACCAGCAGAGATCGGACAGGGGCCAATCAGCCCCAGCATTTT. This encodes CATSRDRTGANQPQHF.

The chain couples TRBV9 to TRBJ1-3, with 10 bases identical to TRBD1. V shed 2 bases, J shed 4 bases, and the junction held 6 bases outside the gene matches. The CDR3 totals 16 residues. CDR1 SGDLS and CDR2 YYNGEE come from the germline V gene. This CDR3 is CASSVGTGVSGNTIYF. CDR3 nucleotide sequence: TGTGCCAGCAGCGTCGGGACAGGGGTATCAGGAAACACCATATATTTT.

The rearrangement uses TRBV9 and TRBJ1-3, with a weak D call TRBD1 (5 bases). V dropped 2 bases and J dropped 8 bases, with 14 bases sitting between them. CDR1 and CDR2 (germline): SGDLS, YYNGEE. The CDR3 has 14 amino acids. The CDR3 region has the DNA TGTGCCAGCAGCGTTGCACGCCGGGGGGACACCATATATTTT. Its protein product is CASSVARRGDTIYF.

The table lists this clone with a few counts. The V gene is TRBV15, the J gene TRBJ2-7, with 10 positions matching TRBD2. Trimming took 2 bases from V and 7 from J; bases not matched to a gene: 2. This CDR3 is 13 amino acids long. The germline V gene encodes CDR1 LNHNV and CDR2 YYDKDF (reference sequence). CDR3 protein: CATSRLAGEEQYF. CDR3 in DNA: TGTGCCACCAGCAGACTAGCGGGAGAGGAGCAGTACTTC.

The chain couples TRBV7-9 to TRBJ2-7; D is possibly TRBD1 (6 bases). CDR3 length equals 16 residues. Trimming stripped 4 bases from V and 6 bases from J, with 22 bases between. CDR1 and CDR2 from the germline V gene are SEHNR and FQNEAQ (reference sequence). CDR3 bases: TGTGCCAGCAGCTCTTCTGGCGGACAGACCTCCGGCGAGCAGTACTTC. Residues: CASSSSGGQTSGEQYF.

V gene TRBV3-1 (or the pseudogene TRBV3-2) combines with J gene TRBJ2-2; 14 nucleotides align to TRBD2. V shed 1 base and J 5 bases; nucleotides not matched to a gene: 6. This CDR3 spans 18 amino acids. Looked up from germline, CDR1 is LGHDT and CDR2 is YNNKEL (reference sequence). CDR3 bases: TGTGCCAGCAGCCAAGCGGGACTAGCGGGAGTAAGGACCGGGGAGCTGTTTTTT. It codes for CASSQAGLAGVRTGELFF.

CDR3 DNA: TGTGCCAGCAGCGCCCAGGGGTCCTACGAGCAGTACTTC. Its protein product is CASSAQGSYEQYF. The chain combines TRBV9 with TRBJ2-7; the D gene is possibly TRBD1 (6 bases). CDR3 length: 13 residues. Germline-derived CDR1 and CDR2 are SGDLS and YYNGEE. Trimming took 3 bases from V and 1 from J, leaving 8 bases between them.

The CDR3 region is CASRRRIAGSTDTQYF. The CDR3 nucleotides read TGTGCCAGCAGACGTCGTATAGCGGGAAGCACAGATACGCAGTATTTT. The genes are TRBV7-2 and TRBJ2-3, with 8 bases fitting TRBD2. There are 16 residues in the CDR3. Germline V gene lookup returns CDR1 SGHTA and CDR2 FQGNSA. The V gene end was trimmed by 6 bases and the J gene end by 0 bases; junction bases not matched to a gene: 8.

This clone was recorded a few times. This rearrangement joins TRBV21-1 to TRBJ1-3; TRBD1 is the table's D call and was not checked against the DNA. TRBV21-1 is a pseudogene locus. The CDR3 spans 18 residues. Here the CDR3 DNA reads TGTGCCAGCACCCAAAAATTGGAGACAGCACCCTCTGGAAACACCATATATTTT. Translated: CASTQKLETAPSGNTIYF.

The CDR3: CASSIAGQPQHF. The DNA of the CDR3 is TGTGCCAGTAGTATAGCGGGGCAGCCCCAGCATTTT. V and J are TRBV19 and TRBJ1-5, with no clear D. The CDR3 has 12 amino acids. Trimming took off 1 base at V and 7 bases at J, with 5 bases between the two ends. Germline V gene lookup returns CDR1 LNHDA and CDR2 SQIVND (reference sequence).

The CDR3 region has the DNA TGCGCCAGCAGCCCAGACGGGAGGGACGACGAGCAGTACTTC. It yields the protein CASSPDGRDDEQYF. The rearrangement joins TRBV5-1 to TRBJ2-7; 8 positions agree with TRBD2. The CDR3 is 14 residues long. Germline CDR1 is SGHRS and CDR2 is YFSETQ. Trimming cost V 4 bases and J 5 bases; bases outside gene matches: 8.

V is TRBV28 and J is TRBJ2-7; 12 bases are shared with TRBD2. The junction had 7 bases not matched to a gene; V was cut back by 7 bases and J by 3 bases. The CDR3 spans 15 residues. The germline gives CDR1 MDHEN, CDR2 SYDVKM. The CDR3 bases are TGTGCCAGCACCCTCAGACTAGCGGGAGACTACGAGCAGTACTTC. Its translation is CASTLRLAGDYEQYF.

CDR3 region: CASSPGLHSYEQYF. CDR3 bases: TGTGCCAGCAGCCCGGGACTGCACTCCTACGAGCAGTACTTC. This sequence joins TRBV9 and TRBJ2-7; possible D gene TRBD2, 6 bases. This CDR3 is 14 amino acids long. Germline CDR1 is SGDLS and CDR2 is YYNGEE. V was clipped by 4 bases and J by 0 bases, with 11 bases between them.

This chain joins TRBV6-2 or TRBV6-3 and TRBJ2-7; the match to TRBD1 covers 9 bases. With V trimmed by 6 bases and J by 2 bases, 11 bases remained unmatched. The germline V gene has CDR1 MNHEY and CDR2 SVGEGT. The CDR3 runs 16 residues. CDR3 in amino acids: CASSPSTGGLTYEQYF. The CDR3 coding sequence is TGTGCCAGCAGCCCTTCTACAGGGGGCCTTACCTACGAGCAGTACTTC.

This clone was seen a single time. The chain combines TRBV5-6 with TRBJ2-2; weak D call: TRBD2 (5 bases). The CDR3 extends over 13 amino acids. Germline V gives CDR1 SGHDT, CDR2 YYEEEE. V lost 4 bases, J lost 4 bases, and 8 bases lay in between. The CDR3 region is CASSLGSTGELFF. As DNA, the CDR3 is TGTGCCAGCAGCCTGGGGAGCACCGGGGAGCTGTTTTTT.

V and J are TRBV15 and TRBJ2-1, with D maybe TRBD1 (5 bases). The CDR3 spans 15 residues. V dropped 0 bases and J dropped 0 bases, with 6 bases sitting between them. The V gene's germline CDR1 is LNHNV and CDR2 YYDKDF (reference sequence). The CDR3 DNA reads as TGTGCCACCAGCAGAGACCAGGGCTCCTACAATGAGCAGTTCTTC. Amino acids: CATSRDQGSYNEQFF.

The chain links TRBV3-1 (or the pseudogene TRBV3-2) to TRBJ2-4; D possibly corresponds to TRBD1 (6 bases). Germline loops: CDR1 LGHDT, CDR2 YNNKEL (reference sequence). The CDR3 is 16 residues long. Trimming stripped 4 bases from V and 8 bases from J, with 21 bases between. The CDR3 reads CASSRTVSEGQDIQYF. In nucleotides, the CDR3 is TGTGCCAGCAGCCGGACAGTTTCCGAAGGGCAGGACATTCAGTACTTC.

In regard to this clone: One end of the junction is discordant with germline, which a read error may explain. The rearrangement joins TRBV6-1 to TRBJ1-4, with TRBD1 matching 7 bases. Germline V gene data show CDR1 as MNHNS and CDR2 as SASEGT. This CDR3 spans 14 amino acids. The CDR3 DNA is TGTGCCAGCAGTGAAGGACAGGGTTATGAAAAACTGCTTTTT. This translates into CASSEGQGYEKLLF.

This clone has a handful of counts. The sample has other DNA sequences that encode this CDR3 too. J is TRBJ2-7 and V is TRBV30; D not resolved. The CDR3 spans 13 residues. Per germline, CDR1 GTSNPN and CDR2 SVGIG (reference sequence). V shed 0 bases and J shed 3 bases, with 9 bases lying between them. CDR3 amino acids: CAWSVSLYYEQYF. In DNA, the CDR3 is TGTGCCTGGAGTGTTAGCCTCTACTACGAGCAGTACTTC. Full variable domain (remainder filled in from reference TRBV30 and TRBJ2-7): SQTIHQWPATLVQPVGSPLSLECTVEGTSNPNLYWYRQAAGRGLQLLFYSVGIGQISSEVPQNLSASRPQDRQFILSSKKLLLSDSGFYLCAWSVSLYYEQYFGPGTRLTVT.

The V and J genes are TRBV10-3 and TRBJ1-4, with 8 bases matching TRBD1. The CDR3 consists of 16 residues. CDR1 and CDR2 (germline): ENHRY, SYGVKD. With 4 bases clipped from V and 6 bases from J, the junction kept 10 bases outside the gene matches. This CDR3 reads CAISGSPGTGDEKLFF. DNA for the CDR3: TGTGCCATCAGTGGTTCCCCCGGGACAGGAGATGAAAAACTGTTTTTT.

The V gene is TRBV19, the J gene TRBJ2-7; 8 bases line up with TRBD2. Trimming cost V 2 bases and J 3 bases; bases outside gene matches: 3. The CDR3 is made up of 14 amino acids. Germline V gives CDR1 LNHDA, CDR2 SQIVND (reference sequence). The chain's CDR3 is CASSITSGNYEQYF. Written as DNA, the CDR3 is TGTGCCAGTAGTATAACTAGCGGAAACTACGAGCAGTACTTC.

The sample holds one count of this clone. V gene TRBV5-1 combines with J gene TRBJ2-2, with D maybe TRBD1 (6 bases). Germline values: CDR1 SGHRS, CDR2 YFSETQ. The CDR3 is 16 amino acids. The V gene lost 4 bases and the J gene lost 1 base, with 14 bases spanning the gap. CDR3 coding DNA: TGCGCCAGCAGCCCCCGGGACATAGGGAACACCGGGGAGCTGTTTTTT. It is translated as CASSPRDIGNTGELFF.

The rearrangement joins TRBV2 to TRBJ2-3, with TRBD2 identical over 10 bases. Looked up from germline, CDR1 is SNHLY and CDR2 is FYNNEI. The junction had 2 bases not matched to a gene; V was cut back by 3 bases and J by 2 bases. The CDR3 length is 15 residues. Written as DNA, the CDR3 is TGTGCCAGCAGTGACACTAGCGGGGACACAGATACGCAGTATTTT. Protein sequence: CASSDTSGDTDTQYF.

By share, this clone ranks as medium-sized. J is TRBJ1-1 and V is TRBV7-2; D is unresolved. This CDR3 contains 13 residues. V lost 2 bases to trimming and J lost 1 base, with 5 bases between them. Germline CDR1 and CDR2: SGHTA and FQGNSA. The CDR3 protein is CASSLSRNTEAFF. In nucleotides, the CDR3 is TGTGCCAGCAGCTTAAGCCGGAACACTGAAGCTTTCTTT.

This clone occurred a few times. The V call is TRBV7-9, the J call TRBJ1-1; possible D gene TRBD1, 6 bases. Deletions cut 3 bases from V and 5 bases from J, with 10 bases between. CDR1 SEHNR and CDR2 FQNEAQ come from the germline V gene (reference sequence). CDR3 length: 13 residues. This CDR3 reads CASSLGAWTEAFF. CDR3 sequence (DNA): TGTGCCAGCAGCTTGGGGGCCTGGACTGAAGCTTTCTTT.

The chain carries TRBV13 and TRBJ2-7, with a possible D match to TRBD1 (6 bases). CDR1 is PRHDT and CDR2 is FYEKMQ in the germline V gene (reference sequence). The CDR3 is 19 amino acids. V was clipped by 5 bases and J by 7 bases, with 33 bases between them. CDR3 nucleotides: TGTGCCAGCAGCGCCCACAGGGTGTCCCTGGATGGGGCCTCTGGGGAGCAGTACTTC. Protein sequence: CASSAHRVSLDGASGEQYF.

The rearrangement links TRBV7-2 to TRBJ2-7; 9 bases fit TRBD2. Germline loops: CDR1 SGHTA, CDR2 FQGNSA. The CDR3 is 14 residues long. The V segment lost 3 bases and the J segment 0 bases; nucleotides outside the gene matches: 0. As DNA, the CDR3 is TGTGCCAGCAGCTTTAGCGGGGGCTCCTACGAGCAGTACTTC. Residues: CASSFSGGSYEQYF. Together with reference TRBV7-2 and TRBJ2-7, the CDR3 gives the full variable domain: GAGVSQSPSNKVTEKGKDVELRCDPISGHTALYWYRQSLGQGLEFLIYFQGNSAPDKSGLPSDRFSAERTGGSVSTLTIQRTQQEDSAVYLCASSFSGGSYEQYFGPGTRLTVT.

The chain carries TRBV19 and TRBJ1-6; D remains ambiguous. This CDR3 is built from 16 residues. The ends were cut back, 3 bases at V and 0 bases at J, with 9 bases in the middle. From germline, CDR1 is LNHDA and CDR2 SQIVND (reference sequence). The CDR3 sequence is CASSIREGSYNSPLHF. The CDR3 DNA sequence: TGTGCCAGTAGTATTCGGGAAGGCTCCTATAATTCACCCCTCCACTTT.